This T cell receptor (beta chain) appears in the sequencing data of a study of T cell responses to AZD1222 COVID-19 vaccine. Measured with immunoSEQ multiplex PCR; TCRdb has only the in-frame clones, and not every one. Here the sample spans 95,000 to 130,000 clones, 87% being singletons. As for this clone: The antigen is not known.

Study findings and constraints: Sampling that yielded the repertoires occurred only after the peak T cell response.

The sequencing here drew on peripheral blood, taken on day 0 of AZD1222 vaccination. The source of this sequence is an adult in good health.

For the CDR3, the DNA is TGTGCCAGCAGAGGGCCCGACTCTGGAAACACCATATATTTT. It yields the protein CASRGPDSGNTIYF. The chain carries TRBV2 and TRBJ1-3; no clear D. Germline CDR1 is SNHLY and CDR2 is FYNNEI. CDR3 size: 14 residues. Trimming removed 6 bases from V and 0 bases from J, with 9 bases in between.